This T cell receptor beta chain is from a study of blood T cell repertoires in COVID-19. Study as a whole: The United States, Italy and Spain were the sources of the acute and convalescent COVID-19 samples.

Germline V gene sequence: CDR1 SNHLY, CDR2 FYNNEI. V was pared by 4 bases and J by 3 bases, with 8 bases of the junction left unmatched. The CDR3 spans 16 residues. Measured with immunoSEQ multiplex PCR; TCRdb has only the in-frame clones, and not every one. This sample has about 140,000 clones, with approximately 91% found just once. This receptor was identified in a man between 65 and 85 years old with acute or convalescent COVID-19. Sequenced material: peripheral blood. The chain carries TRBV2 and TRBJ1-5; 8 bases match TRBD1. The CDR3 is CASSGNRGALNQPQHF. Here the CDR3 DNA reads TGTGCCAGCAGTGGAAACAGGGGGGCCCTCAATCAGCCCCAGCATTTT.